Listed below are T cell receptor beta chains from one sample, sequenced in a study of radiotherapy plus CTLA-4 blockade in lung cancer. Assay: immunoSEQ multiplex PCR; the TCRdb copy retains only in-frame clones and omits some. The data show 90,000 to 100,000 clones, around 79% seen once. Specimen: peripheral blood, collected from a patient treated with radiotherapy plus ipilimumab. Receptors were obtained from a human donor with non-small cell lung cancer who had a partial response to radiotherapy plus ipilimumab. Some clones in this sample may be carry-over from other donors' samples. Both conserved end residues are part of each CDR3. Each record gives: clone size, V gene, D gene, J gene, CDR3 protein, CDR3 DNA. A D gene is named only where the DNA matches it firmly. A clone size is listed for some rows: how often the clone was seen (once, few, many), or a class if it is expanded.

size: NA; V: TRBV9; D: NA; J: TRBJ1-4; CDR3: CASSPRVGVNEKLFF; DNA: TGTGCCAGCAGCCCTAGGGTCGGGGTAAATGAAAAACTGTTTTTT
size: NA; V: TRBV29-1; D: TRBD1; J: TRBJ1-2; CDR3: CSVDRGAGYTF; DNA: TGCAGCGTAGACAGGGGAGCTGGCTACACCTTC
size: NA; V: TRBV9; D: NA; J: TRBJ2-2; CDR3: CASSVATGGPTGELFF; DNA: TGTGCCAGCAGCGTAGCTACGGGGGGCCCCACCGGGGAGCTGTTTTTT
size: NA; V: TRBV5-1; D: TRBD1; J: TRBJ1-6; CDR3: CASSLAIGTANSPLHF; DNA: TGCGCCAGCAGCTTGGCAATAGGGACAGCTAATTCACCCCTCCACTTT
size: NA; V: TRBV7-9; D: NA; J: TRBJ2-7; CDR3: CASRPSVGGPYEQYF; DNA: TGTGCCAGCAGACCTAGCGTGGGGGGGCCGTACGAGCAGTACTTC
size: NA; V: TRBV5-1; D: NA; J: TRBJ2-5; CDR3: CASSLDTRGRQYF; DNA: TGCGCCAGCAGCTTGGACACCCGGGGAAGGCAGTACTTC
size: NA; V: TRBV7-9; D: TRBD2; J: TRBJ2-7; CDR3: CASSSGLAGVRSSYEQYF; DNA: TGTGCCAGCAGCTCGGGACTAGCGGGAGTCCGTAGCTCCTACGAGCAGTACTTC
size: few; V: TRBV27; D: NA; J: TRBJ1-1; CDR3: CASSPQGGSTEAFF; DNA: TGTGCCAGCAGTCCTCAAGGCGGGAGCACTGAAGCTTTCTTT
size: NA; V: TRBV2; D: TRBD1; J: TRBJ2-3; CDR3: CASRKTGDGDTQYF; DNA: TGTGCCAGCAGAAAGACAGGGGACGGGGATACGCAGTATTTT
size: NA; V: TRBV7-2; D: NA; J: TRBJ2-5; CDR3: CASSLGGMTGGQETQYF; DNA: TGTGCCAGCAGCTTAGGGGGGATGACAGGAGGCCAAGAGACCCAGTACTTC
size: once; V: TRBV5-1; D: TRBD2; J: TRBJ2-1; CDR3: CASSSRTSGRANEQFF; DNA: TGCGCCAGCAGCTCCAGGACTAGCGGGAGGGCCAATGAGCAGTTCTTC
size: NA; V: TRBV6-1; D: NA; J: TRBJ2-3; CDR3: CASRGHDTQYF; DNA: TGTGCCAGCAGGGGACATGATACGCAGTATTTT
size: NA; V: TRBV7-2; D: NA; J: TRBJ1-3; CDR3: CASSLGGGPGNTIYF; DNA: TGTGCCAGCAGCCTTGGGGGAGGGCCCGGAAACACCATATATTTT
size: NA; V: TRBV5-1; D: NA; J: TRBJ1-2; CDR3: CASSSATSYGYTF; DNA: TGCGCCAGCAGCTCCGCGACAAGCTATGGCTACACCTTC
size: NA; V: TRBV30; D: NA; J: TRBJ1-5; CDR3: CAWSAGGNQPQHF; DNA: TGTGCCTGGAGCGCAGGGGGCAATCAGCCCCAGCATTTT
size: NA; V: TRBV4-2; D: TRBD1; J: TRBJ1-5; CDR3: CASSQSALGQVNQPQHF; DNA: TGTGCCAGCAGCCAATCCGCCCTGGGACAGGTGAATCAGCCCCAGCATTTT
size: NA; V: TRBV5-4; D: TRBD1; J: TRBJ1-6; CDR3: CASSRDRDNSPLHF; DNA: TGTGCCAGCAGCCGAGACAGGGATAATTCACCCCTCCACTTT
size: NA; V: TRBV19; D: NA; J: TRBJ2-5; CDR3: CASSIQGETQYF; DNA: TGTGCCAGTAGTATACAGGGAGAGACCCAGTACTTC
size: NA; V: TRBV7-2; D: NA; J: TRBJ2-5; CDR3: CASSLQQETQYF; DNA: TGTGCCAGCAGCTTACAGCAAGAGACCCAGTACTTC
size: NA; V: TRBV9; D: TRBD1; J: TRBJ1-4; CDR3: CASSVGRTGGRSGEKLFF; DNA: TGTGCCAGCAGCGTAGGGCGGACAGGGGGACGTTCTGGGGAAAAACTGTTTTTT
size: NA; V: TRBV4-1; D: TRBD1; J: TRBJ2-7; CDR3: CASSHGTGGWYEQYF; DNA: TGCGCCAGCAGCCACGGGACAGGGGGTTGGTACGAGCAGTACTTC
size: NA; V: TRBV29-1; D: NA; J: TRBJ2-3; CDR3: CSAAPAMSTDTQYF; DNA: TGCAGCGCTGCCCCAGCGATGAGCACAGATACGCAGTATTTT
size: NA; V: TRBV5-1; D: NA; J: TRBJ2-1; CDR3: CASSLDRDSQEVNEQFF; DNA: TGCGCCAGCAGCTTGGACCGGGACTCCCAGGAGGTCAATGAGCAGTTCTTC
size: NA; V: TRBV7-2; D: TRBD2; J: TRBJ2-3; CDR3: CASSFTGGLTDTQYF; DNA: TGTGCCAGCAGCTTTACGGGAGGGCTGACAGATACGCAGTATTTT
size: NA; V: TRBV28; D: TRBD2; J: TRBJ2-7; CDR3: CASTPAGGGYYEQYF; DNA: TGTGCCAGCACTCCAGCGGGAGGCGGGTACTACGAGCAGTACTTC
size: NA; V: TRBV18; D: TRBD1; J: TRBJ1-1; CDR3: CASSPDRGLTEAFF; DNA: TGTGCCAGCTCACCGGACAGGGGGCTCACTGAAGCTTTCTTT
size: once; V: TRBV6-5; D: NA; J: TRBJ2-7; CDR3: CASSRQVNYEQYF; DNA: TGTGCCAGCAGCCGACAGGTAAACTACGAGCAGTACTTC
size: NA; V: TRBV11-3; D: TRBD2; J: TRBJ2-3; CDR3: CASSGAGGVTDTQYF; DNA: TGTGCCAGCAGTGGCGCGGGGGGAGTCACAGATACGCAGTATTTT
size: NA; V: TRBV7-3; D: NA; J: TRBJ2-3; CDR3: CASSPGSGVYSEDTQYF; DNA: TGTGCCAGCAGCCCGGGGTCAGGGGTTTACTCTGAAGATACGCAGTATTTT
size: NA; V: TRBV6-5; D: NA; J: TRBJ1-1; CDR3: CASSYSSVVTEAFF; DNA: TGTGCCAGCAGTTACTCGTCTGTAGTCACTGAAGCTTTCTTT
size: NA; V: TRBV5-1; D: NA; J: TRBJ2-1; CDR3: CASSLRGNYNEQFF; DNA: TGCGCCAGCAGCTTGAGGGGGAATTACAATGAGCAGTTCTTC
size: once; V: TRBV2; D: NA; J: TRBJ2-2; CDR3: CASTSSPPWGTGELFF; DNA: TGTGCCAGCACATCTAGCCCCCCGTGGGGCACCGGGGAGCTGTTTTTT
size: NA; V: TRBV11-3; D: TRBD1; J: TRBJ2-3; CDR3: CASSTPGGSGTGAPNTQYF; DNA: TGTGCCAGCAGCACCCCGGGAGGGTCCGGGACAGGGGCCCCGAATACGCAGTATTTT
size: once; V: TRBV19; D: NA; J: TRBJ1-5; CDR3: CASMGTMNQPQHF; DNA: TGTGCCAGTATGGGGACAATGAATCAGCCCCAGCATTTT
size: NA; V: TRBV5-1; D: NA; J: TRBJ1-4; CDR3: CASRLAGDNEKLFF; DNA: TGCGCCAGCAGGCTCGCAGGGGACAATGAAAAACTGTTTTTT
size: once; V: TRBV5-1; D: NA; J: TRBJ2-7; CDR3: CASSLFRETDEQYF; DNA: TGCGCCAGCAGCTTGTTTCGGGAGACGGACGAGCAGTACTTC
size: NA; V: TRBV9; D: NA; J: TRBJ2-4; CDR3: CASSVGGPKNIQYF; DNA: TGTGCCAGCAGCGTAGGGGGGCCCAAAAACATTCAGTACTTC
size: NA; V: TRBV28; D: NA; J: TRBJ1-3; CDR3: CASSSGEKVNTIYF; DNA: TGTGCCAGCAGTTCCGGGGAGAAAGTAAACACCATATATTTT
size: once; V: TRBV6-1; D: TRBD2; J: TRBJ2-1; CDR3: CACGLAGYNEQFF; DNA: TGTGCCTGCGGACTAGCGGGCTACAATGAGCAGTTCTTC
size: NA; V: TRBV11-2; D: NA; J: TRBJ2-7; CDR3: CASSLGTRNTGEQYF; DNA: TGTGCCAGCAGCTTAGGGACCCGAAATACGGGGGAGCAGTACTTC